These 19 T cell receptor beta chains came from one sample sequenced in a study of blood T cell repertoires in COVID-19. Method: immunoSEQ multiplex PCR; TCRdb's copy keeps in-frame clones and lacks some. Of hundreds of thousands of clones in the sample, 87% were seen once. Sequencing input: peripheral blood. The receptors shown here come from a man aged 55 to 70 who had recovered from COVID-19.

This chain uses TRBV6-2 or TRBV6-3 with TRBJ1-1, with 10 bases lining up with TRBD1. The V gene's germline CDR1 is MNHEY and CDR2 SVGEGT. The V gene end was trimmed by 5 bases and the J gene end by 4 bases; junction bases not matched to a gene: 16. This CDR3 has 18 residues. The CDR3, as DNA: TGTGCCAGCAGTCTATGGGGCGGCTTCGGACAGGGGGGCACTGAAGCTTTCTTT. Its translation: CASSLWGGFGQGGTEAFF.

The rearrangement uses TRBV3-1 (or the pseudogene TRBV3-2) and TRBJ2-7; 11 bases are a match to TRBD2. The CDR3 has 18 residues. The V gene end was trimmed by 4 bases and the J gene end by 1 base; junction bases not matched to a gene: 12. Germline V gene data show CDR1 as LGHDT and CDR2 as YNNKEL (reference sequence). CDR3 sequence (DNA): TGTGCCAGCAGCCGAACCTTCGGACTAGCGGGTCCTTCCTACGAGCAGTACTTC. Protein sequence: CASSRTFGLAGPSYEQYF.

The chain joins TRBV5-4 to TRBJ2-3; 8 bases map to TRBD2. This CDR3 region has 15 residues. The ends lost 4 bases at V and 2 bases at J; junction bases unmatched: 6. Germline lookup yields CDR1 SGHNT and CDR2 YYREEE (reference sequence). The CDR3 here is CASSPLRGVTDTQYF. CDR3 nucleotide sequence: TGTGCCAGCAGCCCATTGCGGGGGGTCACAGATACGCAGTATTTT.

The rearrangement uses TRBV7-3 and TRBJ2-5; TRBD1 matches 8 bases. V was pared by 5 bases and J by 1 base, with 3 bases of the junction left unmatched. Per germline, CDR1 SGHTA and CDR2 FQGTGA. The CDR3 extends over 14 amino acids. CDR3 loop: CASSPTGVQETQYF. For the CDR3, the DNA is TGTGCCAGCAGCCCGACAGGGGTCCAAGAGACCCAGTACTTC.

This chain connects TRBV7-2 to TRBJ2-2; D not resolved. The germline V and J ends were trimmed by 4 bases and 3 bases, with 9 bases remaining between them. The germline gives CDR1 SGHTA, CDR2 FQGNSA. CDR3 length: 14 residues. CDR3 sequence (DNA): TGTGCCAGCAGCTCTACCGCGGACACCGGGGAGCTGTTTTTT. It encodes CASSSTADTGELFF.

The rearrangement joins TRBV5-1 to TRBJ1-2, with no clear D. With 0 bases removed from V and 3 bases from J, the gap between germline ends came to 12 bases. From germline, CDR1 is SGHRS and CDR2 YFSETQ. There are 15 residues in the CDR3. Here the CDR3 reads CASSLVLNGDYGYTF. The CDR3, as DNA: TGCGCCAGCAGCTTGGTCCTTAACGGTGACTATGGCTACACCTTC.

The gene calls are TRBV18 and TRBJ1-2; D is ambiguous. The CDR3 is made up of 14 amino acids. V dropped 6 bases and J dropped 6 bases, with 17 bases sitting between them. Germline V gives CDR1 KGHSH, CDR2 LQKENI. CDR3 amino acids: CASSPDGVTDGYTF. For the CDR3, the DNA is TGTGCCAGCTCTCCCGATGGCGTAACAGATGGCTACACCTTC.

This rearrangement joins TRBV2 to TRBJ2-2; D perhaps matches TRBD1 (5 bases). The CDR3 length is 15 residues. V lost 4 bases and J 4 bases, leaving 13 bases between the germline ends. Germline V gene sequence: CDR1 SNHLY, CDR2 FYNNEI. CDR3 sequence: CASSVETVLTGELFF. The CDR3 coding sequence is TGTGCCAGCAGTGTCGAGACAGTTCTCACCGGGGAGCTGTTTTTT.

This clone appeared once. This chain connects TRBV7-9 to TRBJ2-5; 9 positions match TRBD1. Trimming removed 2 bases from V and 5 bases from J; junction bases left unmatched: 6. The CDR3 length is 15 residues. Germline CDR1 SEHNR, CDR2 FQNEAQ (reference sequence). The CDR3 sequence: CASSLSGQGWETQYF. As DNA, the CDR3 is TGTGCCAGCAGCTTATCTGGACAGGGGTGGGAGACCCAGTACTTC.

The chain has TRBV9 and TRBJ2-5, with D possibly TRBD2 on 5 matching bases. The V and J ends lost 4 bases and 2 bases respectively, with 12 bases between them. Germline values: CDR1 SGDLS, CDR2 YYNGEE. The length of the CDR3 is 14 residues. For the CDR3, the DNA is TGTGCCAGCAGCCCTGGACTGAATCAAGAGACCCAGTACTTC. It is translated as CASSPGLNQETQYF.

The chain carries TRBV11-2 and TRBJ2-7, with TRBD1 as a possible D gene (6 bases). The CDR3 totals 13 residues. The germline V gene encodes CDR1 SGHAT and CDR2 FQNNGV. V was cut by 5 bases and J by 6 bases, with 14 bases left in between. The CDR3 spells CASSITQGPEQYF. The CDR3 nucleotides are TGTGCCAGCAGCATAACACAGGGACCCGAGCAGTACTTC.

V is TRBV10-3 and J is TRBJ2-2; perhaps TRBD2 as D (6 bases). This CDR3 has 14 amino acids. Germline values: CDR1 ENHRY, CDR2 SYGVKD. Trimming removed 8 bases at V and 5 bases at J, with 15 bases between. The CDR3 DNA sequence: TGTGCCATCTCCGGGCCCGGGGGTACCGGGGAGCTGTTTTTT. Its translation: CAISGPGGTGELFF.

The count of this clone is one. The CDR3 DNA reads TGTGCCACCAGTGAAGTCACAGGAATTTACACCTTC. Translated, it gives CATSEVTGIYTF. The chain uses TRBV24-1 and TRBJ1-2; a possible D gene is TRBD1 (5 bases). The CDR3 spans 12 residues. Trimming removed 4 bases at V and 11 bases at J, with 13 bases between. Looked up from germline, CDR1 is KGHDR and CDR2 is SFDVKD.

V usage is TRBV3-1 (or the pseudogene TRBV3-2) and J usage is TRBJ2-2; TRBD2 aligns across 7 bases. CDR1 and CDR2 (germline): LGHDT, YNNKEL (reference sequence). CDR3 length: 18 residues. Trimming at V came to 1 base and at J to 7 bases, leaving 15 bases not matched to a gene. The CDR3 sequence: CASSQGGRERGSDGELFF. The CDR3 DNA reads TGTGCCAGCAGCCAAGGGGGCCGGGAGCGGGGATCGGACGGGGAGCTGTTTTTT.

A note on this clone: Additional DNA sequences in this sample encode the identical CDR3. The rearrangement uses TRBV28 and TRBJ1-1; no definite D call. V gave up 2 bases and J gave up 5 bases, with 6 bases separating them. The CDR3 has 12 amino acids. Germline loops: CDR1 MDHEN, CDR2 SYDVKM. CDR3 coding DNA: TGTGCCAGCAGTTTAGTTCGGACTGAAGCTTTCTTT. Amino acid sequence: CASSLVRTEAFF. Using reference TRBV28 and TRBJ1-1 for the parts outside the CDR3, the full variable domain is DVKVTQSSRYLVKRTGEKVFLECVQDMDHENMFWYRQDPGLGLRLIYFSYDVKMKEKGDIPEGYSVSREKKERFSLILESASTNQTSMYLCASSLVRTEAFFGQGTRLTVV.

The chain has TRBV10-1 and TRBJ2-3; D perhaps matches TRBD2 (6 bases). Germline V gene data show CDR1 as WNHNN and CDR2 as SYGVQD (reference sequence). The CDR3 sequence is 13 residues long. Between the trimmed V and J ends, which lost 6 bases and 0 bases, there was a span of 7 bases. The CDR3 reads CASRSGSTDTQYF. CDR3 nucleotide sequence: TGCGCCAGCAGGAGCGGGAGCACAGATACGCAGTATTTT.

Written as DNA, the CDR3 is TGTGCCAGCACCCCCCGAGGGAGGGGAAACCAGTACTTC. Its protein product is CASTPRGRGNQYF. This chain connects TRBV7-2 to TRBJ2-5; 7 bases line up with TRBD2. Germline V lookup: CDR1 SGHTA, CDR2 FQGNSA. V lost 7 bases, J lost 10 bases, and 12 bases stayed unmatched. The CDR3 totals 13 residues.

The V and J genes are TRBV9 and TRBJ2-1; 12 bases are a match to TRBD2. The junction had 9 bases not matched to a gene; V was cut back by 0 bases and J by 8 bases. CDR1 is SGDLS, CDR2 YYNGEE, per germline. There are 17 residues in the CDR3. CDR3 amino acids: CASSVDPSGGAVDEQFF. The CDR3 DNA follows: TGTGCCAGCAGCGTAGATCCTAGCGGGGGGGCTGTCGATGAGCAGTTCTTC.

The chain has TRBV19 and TRBJ2-1; 12 nucleotides agree with TRBD2. Germline V CDR1 and CDR2: LNHDA, SQIVND (reference sequence). The CDR3 is 16 residues long. V shed 6 bases and J 1 base; nucleotides not matched to a gene: 4. The CDR3 nucleotides are TGTGCCAGTAGACCGGGACTAGCGGGTTCCTACAATGAGCAGTTCTTC. It translates to CASRPGLAGSYNEQFF.